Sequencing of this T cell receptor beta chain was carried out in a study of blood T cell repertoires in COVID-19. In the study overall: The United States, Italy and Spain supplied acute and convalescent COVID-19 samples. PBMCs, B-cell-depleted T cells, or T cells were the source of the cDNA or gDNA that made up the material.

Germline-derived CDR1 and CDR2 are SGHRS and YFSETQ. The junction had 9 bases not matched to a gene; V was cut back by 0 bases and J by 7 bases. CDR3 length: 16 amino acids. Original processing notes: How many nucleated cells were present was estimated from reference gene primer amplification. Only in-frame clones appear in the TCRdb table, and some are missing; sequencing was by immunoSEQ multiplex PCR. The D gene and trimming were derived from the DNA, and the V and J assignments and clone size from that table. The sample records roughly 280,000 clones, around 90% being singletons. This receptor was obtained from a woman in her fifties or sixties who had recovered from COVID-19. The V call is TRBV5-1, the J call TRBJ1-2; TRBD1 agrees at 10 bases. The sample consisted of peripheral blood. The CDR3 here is CASSLAPGTGEVGYTF. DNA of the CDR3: TGCGCCAGCAGCTTGGCCCCCGGGACAGGGGAAGTTGGCTACACCTTC.